The 5 T cell receptor beta chains below come from one sample, sequenced in a study of blood T cell repertoires in COVID-19 (dated by TCRdb to the early 2020s). Library preparation used the immunoSEQ multiplex PCR assay. This immuneACCESS table, as held by TCRdb, lists in-frame sequences with V and J called but not all clones. Of the missing ones, under half trace to an unresolved V gene in checked studies; the others have no known cause. This sample holds 150,000 to 200,000 clones; approximately 73% were observed only once. The biggest ten clones account for about a sixth of the sample. The sample comprised PBMCs or T cells enriched from blood (not recorded which). These receptors all come from a woman aged 45-65 years with acute COVID-19.

This clone was observed a few times. The gene calls are TRBV2 and TRBJ2-5; 9 positions agree with TRBD1. V shed 7 bases and J 4 bases; nucleotides not matched to a gene: 7. This CDR3 region has 14 residues. CDR1 is SNHLY, CDR2 FYNNEI, per germline. The CDR3 sequence: CASNMDRGPETQYF. The DNA of the CDR3 is TGTGCCAGCAACATGGACAGGGGTCCAGAGACCCAGTACTTC. The full variable domain, rest sourced from reference TRBV2 and TRBJ2-5, is EPEVTQTPSHQVTQMGQEVILRCVPISNHLYFYWYRQILGQKVEFLVSFYNNEISEKSEIFDDQFSVERPDGSNFTLKIRSTKLEDSAMYFCASNMDRGPETQYFGPGTRLLVL.

This chain connects TRBV6-2 or TRBV6-3 to TRBJ2-7; D perhaps matches TRBD2 (6 bases). CDR1 is MNHEY, CDR2 SVGEGT, per germline. Trimming pared 4 bases from V and 1 base from J, leaving 11 bases between. This CDR3 is built from 14 residues. The CDR3: CASSFGRGSYEQYV. CDR3 coding DNA: TGTGCCAGCAGTTTCGGGCGGGGTTCCTACGAGCAGTACGTC.

V and J are TRBV3-1 (or the pseudogene TRBV3-2) and TRBJ2-4; possible D gene TRBD1, 6 bases. The CDR3 has 15 amino acids. V shed 6 bases and J shed 1 base, with 13 bases lying between them. CDR1 is LGHDT and CDR2 is YNNKEL in the germline V gene (reference sequence). CDR3 nucleotides: TGTGCCAGCAGGGCAGGGGACGCGGCCAAAAACATTCAGTACTTC. This sequence encodes CASRAGDAAKNIQYF.

This clone has a single count. This chain links TRBV24-1 with TRBJ1-1; D is perhaps TRBD1 (6 bases). The CDR3 runs 15 residues. Germline CDR1 is KGHDR and CDR2 is SFDVKD. V was pared by 2 bases and J by 1 base, with 10 bases between. The CDR3 bases are TGTGCCACCAGTGATTCGACGACAGGGAACACTGAAGCTTTCTTT. Protein: CATSDSTTGNTEAFF.

This clone has only a few counts. The chain combines TRBV3-1 (or the pseudogene TRBV3-2) with TRBJ2-1, with 9 bases lining up with TRBD2. This CDR3 has 16 residues. J was trimmed by 1 base and V by 4 bases; bases with no gene match: 5. Germline-derived CDR1 and CDR2 are LGHDT and YNNKEL (reference sequence). The CDR3 reads CASSRGSGGSYNEQFF. CDR3 nucleotide sequence: TGTGCCAGCAGCCGGGGTAGCGGGGGATCCTACAATGAGCAGTTCTTC.